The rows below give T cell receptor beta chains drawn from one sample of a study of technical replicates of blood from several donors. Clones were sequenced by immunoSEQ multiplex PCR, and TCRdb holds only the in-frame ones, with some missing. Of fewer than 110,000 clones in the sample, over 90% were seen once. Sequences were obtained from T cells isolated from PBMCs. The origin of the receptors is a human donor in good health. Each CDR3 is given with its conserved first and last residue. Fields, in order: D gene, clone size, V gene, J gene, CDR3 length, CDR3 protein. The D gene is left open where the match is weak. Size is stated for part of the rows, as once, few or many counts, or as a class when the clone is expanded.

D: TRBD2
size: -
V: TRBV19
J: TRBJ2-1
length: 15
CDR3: CASSPLAGGRYEQFF

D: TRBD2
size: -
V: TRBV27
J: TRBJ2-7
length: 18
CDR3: CASSLFSPLAGGAYEQYF

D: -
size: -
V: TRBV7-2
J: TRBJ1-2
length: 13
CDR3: CASSLTTNYGYTF

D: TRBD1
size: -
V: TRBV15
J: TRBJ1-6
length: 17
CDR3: CATSRDSINRGNSPLHF

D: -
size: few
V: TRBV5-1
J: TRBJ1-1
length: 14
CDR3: CASSLEYEGTEAFF

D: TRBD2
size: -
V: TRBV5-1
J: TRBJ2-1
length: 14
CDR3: CASSPTSGSAEQFF

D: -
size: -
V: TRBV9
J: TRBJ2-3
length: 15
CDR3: CASSAQGSGTDTQYF

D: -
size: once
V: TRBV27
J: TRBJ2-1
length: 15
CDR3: CASGLQGFSYNEQFF

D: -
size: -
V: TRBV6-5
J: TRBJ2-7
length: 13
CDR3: CASSTTRTYEQYF

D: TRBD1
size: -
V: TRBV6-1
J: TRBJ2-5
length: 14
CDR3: CASSRTGFAETQYF

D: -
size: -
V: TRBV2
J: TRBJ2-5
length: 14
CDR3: CASSPRQTQETQYF

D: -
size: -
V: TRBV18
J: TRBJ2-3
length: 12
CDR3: CASSPDQGRLYF

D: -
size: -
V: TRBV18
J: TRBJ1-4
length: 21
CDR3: CASSPPLRGGQVTATNEKLFF

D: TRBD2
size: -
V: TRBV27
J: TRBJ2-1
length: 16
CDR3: CASSILAGHSYNEQFF

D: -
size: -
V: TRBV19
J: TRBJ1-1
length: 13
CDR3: CASLGGLNTEAFF

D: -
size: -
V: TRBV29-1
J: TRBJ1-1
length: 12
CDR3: CSVNRDSTEAFF

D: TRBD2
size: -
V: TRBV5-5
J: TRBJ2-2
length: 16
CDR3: CASSRLAGWNTGELFF

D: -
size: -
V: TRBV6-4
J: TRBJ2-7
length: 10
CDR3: CATRSDEQYF

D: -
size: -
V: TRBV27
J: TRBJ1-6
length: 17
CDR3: CASSPNPPSSYNSPLHF

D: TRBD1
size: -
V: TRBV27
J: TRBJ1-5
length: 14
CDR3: CASRQAGGSQPQHF

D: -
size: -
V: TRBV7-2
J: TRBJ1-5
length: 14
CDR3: CASSLSGYNQPQHF

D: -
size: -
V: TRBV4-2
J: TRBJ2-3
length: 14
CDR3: CASSPEQGPDTQYF

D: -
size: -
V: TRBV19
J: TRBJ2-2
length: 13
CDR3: CASSISVTGELFF

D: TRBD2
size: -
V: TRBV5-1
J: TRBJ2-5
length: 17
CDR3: CASRPRTSGGFQETQYF

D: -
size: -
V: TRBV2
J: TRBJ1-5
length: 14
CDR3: CASGRGSKAQPQHF

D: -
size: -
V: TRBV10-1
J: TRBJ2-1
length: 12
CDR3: CASSALADEQFF

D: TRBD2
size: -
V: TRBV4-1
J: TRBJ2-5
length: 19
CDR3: CASSQDPGLAGGPGETQYF

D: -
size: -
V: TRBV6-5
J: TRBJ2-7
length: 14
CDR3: CASSSRAQGDEQYF

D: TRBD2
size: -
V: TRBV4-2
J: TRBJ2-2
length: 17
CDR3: CASSQGPRTSRTGELFF

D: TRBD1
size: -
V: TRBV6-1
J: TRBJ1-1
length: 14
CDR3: CASTEQGIKTEAFF

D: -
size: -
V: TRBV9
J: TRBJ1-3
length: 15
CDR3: CASSVASSSGNTIYF

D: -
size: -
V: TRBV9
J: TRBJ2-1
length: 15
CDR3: CASSVAAGAYNEQFF

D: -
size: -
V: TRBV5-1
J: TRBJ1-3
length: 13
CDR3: CASSSEGAHTIYF

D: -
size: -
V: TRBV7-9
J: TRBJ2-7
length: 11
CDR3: CASRSNYEQYF

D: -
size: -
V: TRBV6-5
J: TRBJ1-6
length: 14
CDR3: CASSYWGERAPLHF

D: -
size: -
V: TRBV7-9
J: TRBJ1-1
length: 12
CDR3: CASRNSDTEAFF

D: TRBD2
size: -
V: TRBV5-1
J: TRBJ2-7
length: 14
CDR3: CASSLSSGSIEQYF

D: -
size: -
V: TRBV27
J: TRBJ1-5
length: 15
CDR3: CASSLGQGYNQPQHF

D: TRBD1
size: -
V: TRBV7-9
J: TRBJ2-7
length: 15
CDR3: CASQSGTGLTYEQYF

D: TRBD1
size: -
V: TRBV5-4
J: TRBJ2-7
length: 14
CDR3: CASSLGQGSYEQYF

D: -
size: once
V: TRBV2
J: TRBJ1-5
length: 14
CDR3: CASSYQGLRQPQHF

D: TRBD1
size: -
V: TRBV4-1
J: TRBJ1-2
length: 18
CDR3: CASSQAPFAGTGGDGYTF

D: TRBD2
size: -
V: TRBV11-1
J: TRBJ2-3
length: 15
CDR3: CASSLASGGTDTQYF

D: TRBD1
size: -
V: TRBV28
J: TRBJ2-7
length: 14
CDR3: CASSSPDRGLEQYF

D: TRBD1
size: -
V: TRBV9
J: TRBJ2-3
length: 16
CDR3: CASSGGQGVGTDTQYF

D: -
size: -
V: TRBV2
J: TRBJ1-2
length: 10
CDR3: CASSDRGYTF

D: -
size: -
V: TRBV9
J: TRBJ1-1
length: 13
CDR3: CASSPRDTDKAFF